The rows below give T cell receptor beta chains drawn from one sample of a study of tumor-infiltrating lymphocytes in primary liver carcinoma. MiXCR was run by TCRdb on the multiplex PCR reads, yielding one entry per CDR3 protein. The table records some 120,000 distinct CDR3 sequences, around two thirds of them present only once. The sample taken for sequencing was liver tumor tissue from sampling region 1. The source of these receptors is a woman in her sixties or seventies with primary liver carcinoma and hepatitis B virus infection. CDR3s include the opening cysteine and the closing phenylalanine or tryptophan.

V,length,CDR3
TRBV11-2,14,CVSSLQPNTGELFF
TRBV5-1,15,CASSASGQTYNEQFF
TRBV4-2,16,CASIQDGSGSPHEQYF
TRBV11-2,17,CASGHETSTGFGYEQYF
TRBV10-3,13,CAISAGPQETQYF
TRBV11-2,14,CASSPARGAHEQFF
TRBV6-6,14,CASRPASSNNEQFF
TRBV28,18,CASSTSFDFGDSYNEQFF
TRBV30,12,CAWCRVTSPLHF
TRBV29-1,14,CSVTREAGARGYTF
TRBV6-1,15,CTSSEAAGASQTQHF
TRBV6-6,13,CASSLTVVNAQYF
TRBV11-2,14,CANSQTGVTYEQYF
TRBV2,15,CASRLAGGPTDTQYF
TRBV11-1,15,CASGSSFADTGELFF
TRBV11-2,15,CACSLGGTSYNEQFF
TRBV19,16,CASSKRTTGTGETQYF
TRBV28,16,CASSSPGTARTDTQYF
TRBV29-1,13,CSIEAGGADTQYF
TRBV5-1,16,CASSAQTSDRAYEQYF
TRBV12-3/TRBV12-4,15,CASSLMGGIGDTQYF
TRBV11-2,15,CASSRAGLAAYEQYF
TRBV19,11,CASSIGEGYTF
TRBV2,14,CASSEGGFGQPQLF
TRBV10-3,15,CAISRNRGLSNTIYF
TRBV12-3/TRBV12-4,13,CASSLLTSNEQFF
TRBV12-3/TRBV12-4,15,CASSYGSGDKAEQYF
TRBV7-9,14,CASSLQAGLTEAFF
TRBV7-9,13,CVSSFGGGTEAFF
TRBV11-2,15,CASSIRTGDVNIQYF
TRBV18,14,CASTPQGWLDEQFF
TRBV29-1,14,CSVPLGASGYEQYF
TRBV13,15,CASRFGTSPGGELSF
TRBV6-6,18,CASSTTSGRASSSYEQYF
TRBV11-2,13,CASSLRVNTEAFF
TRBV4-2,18,CASSQSYTTGTAKNIQYF
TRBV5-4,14,CASSWDRDNYGYTF
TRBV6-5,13,CASKSYNTGELFF
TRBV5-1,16,CASSFMLDVNHGTQYF
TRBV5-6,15,CASSPTPNSNQPQYF
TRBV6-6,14,CASTQGLGPYEQYF
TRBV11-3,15,CASSLRTSGKLEQFF